This entry describes one TCR beta chain. What antigen it recognizes has not been identified. No clone much larger than this one lies a single base away; base qualities are absent. One collaborating source in Seattle enrolled patients during active infection and followed them longitudinally through the course of disease. Collaborating institutions collected whole blood in K2EDTA tubes following their own protocols. For TCRbeta analysis, collaborators shipped samples in one of three forms: frozen whole blood, isolated PBMCs, or DNA extracted from either of those sample types. The immunoSEQ Assay, a bias-controlled multiplex PCR, was used to amplify TCRbeta CDR3 regions from genomic DNA. From the authors' description of their analysis: The number of nucleated cells in each sample was estimated from the amplification of reference gene primers within the assay. To quantify the absolute abundance of each unique TCRbeta CDR3 rearrangement, sequence reads were collapsed and filtered. For each sample, productive Simpson clonality was calculated by taking the square root of Simpson's diversity index across productive rearrangements. Held by TCRdb, this immuneACCESS table contains in-frame sequences only and omits some clones. Under half of the omission traces to an unresolved V gene where checked; the cause of the rest is unknown. V, J and clone size are taken as reported in that table, and D and trimming were inferred from the DNA itself. This sample comprises 200,000 or so clones, 88% of them detected only once. About 18% of the sample is held by the ten biggest clonotypes.

CDR1 is given as SGHRS and CDR2 as YFSETQ, both from the germline V gene. Relative to germline, V is 5 bases shorter and J is 0 bases shorter, with 9 bases between their ends. The cysteine opens and the phenylalanine closes a CDR3 of 14 amino acids. The kept DNA is CDR3 alone, 42 bases in frame from the first base. This sample was included in a study of blood T cell repertoires in COVID-19 (dated by TCRdb to 2020 to 2021). For the study in its entirety: Samples from collaborators originated in the United States, Italy and Spain and spanned both the acute and convalescent phases of COVID-19. The material from the prospective study consisted of cDNA or gDNA derived from T cells, B-cell-depleted T cells, or PBMCs. A freely available public database, intended as a resource for researchers studying the immune response to SARS-CoV-2, is where the repertoires were released. Samples were obtained from the ongoing ImmuneRACE study (first 160 participants) and from 1,200 or so subjects provided by 6 global collaborators. HLA class I and class II types, where available, came from metadata supplied by the sample provider rather than from assay-based typing. The sample metadata nearly always contained a de-identified subject ID, COVID-19 status, age in years and sex. Deeply sampled blood TCRbeta repertoires from subjects exposed to, actively infected with, or recovered from COVID-19 were included in the dataset.

General conclusions and limits of the study: How much clinical and demographic metadata was included differed by source and by participant, and the metadata was provided uncurated.

This chain joins TRBV5-1 to TRBJ1-3; the D segment cannot be called with confidence. The receptor comes from a man aged 50 or older with COVID-19, enrolled during active disease. The sequencing sample was made of peripheral blood. The DNA is as follows: TGCGCCAGCAGTAGGGAGGGCTCTGGAAACACCATATATTTT. It translates as CASSREGSGNTIYF.